This T cell receptor beta chain was found in a study of OX40 agonist ivuxolimab in advanced cancers. Data came from immunoSEQ multiplex PCR; TCRdb stores just in-frame clones and leaves some out. Of around 76,000 clones listed, roughly 85% are singletons. This receptor was obtained from an adult with an advanced solid tumor such as melanoma, head and neck, liver or kidney cancer. This material consisted of CD4+ or CD8+ T cells sorted from blood, taken in a trial of the OX40 agonist ivuxolimab.

The CDR3 DNA sequence: TGTGCCAGCAGCTCCCCCCTTTTTTGGGGGAGAGAACAAGAGACCCAGTACTTC. Translated, it gives CASSSPLFWGREQETQYF. This chain uses TRBV7-2 with TRBJ2-5; D may match TRBD1 or TRBD2 (5 bases each). The CDR3 loop spans 18 amino acids. The germline V gene has CDR1 SGHTA and CDR2 FQGNSA. With 4 bases removed from V and 2 bases from J, the gap between germline ends came to 23 bases.